This T cell receptor beta chain was identified in a study of Graves' ophthalmopathy and Graves' hyperthyroidism. Findings of the study overall: Among expanded thyroid clonotypes above 0.001 frequency, most also occurred in blood.

This clonotype was observed at least ten times. Its antigen is still unknown. Amplification from RNA transcripts yielded the TCR beta CDR3 regions. The authors performed first-round RT-PCR with HTBI primers and then a second-round multiplex PCR. TCRdb re-called the multiplex PCR reads with MiXCR, one entry per CDR3 protein. The top ten hold about 9.1% of the sample, which has about 210,000 distinct CDR3 sequences, under 30% seen once. This CDR3 comprises 14 residues. Germline V gives CDR1 SGHRS, CDR2 YFSETQ. Trimming cost V 1 base and J 4 bases, with 11 bases left between them. Sequencing was done on a sample of peripheral blood. The chain combines TRBV5-1 with TRBJ1-1; D not certain. This TCR derives from a man aged 50-59 years with Graves' ophthalmopathy. The CDR3 nucleotides read TGCGCCAGCAGCTTGTTCCCAACGGGCACTGAAGCTTTCTTT. It yields the protein CASSLFPTGTEAFF.